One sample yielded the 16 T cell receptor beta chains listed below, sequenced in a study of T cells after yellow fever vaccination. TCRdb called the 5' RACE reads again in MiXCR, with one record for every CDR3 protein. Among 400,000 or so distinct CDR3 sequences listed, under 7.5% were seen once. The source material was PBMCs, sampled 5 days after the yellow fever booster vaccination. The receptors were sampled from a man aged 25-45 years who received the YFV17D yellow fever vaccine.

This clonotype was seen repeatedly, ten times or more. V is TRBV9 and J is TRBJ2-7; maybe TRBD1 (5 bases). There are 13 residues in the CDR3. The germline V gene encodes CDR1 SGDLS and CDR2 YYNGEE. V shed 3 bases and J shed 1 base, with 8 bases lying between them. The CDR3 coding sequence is TGTGCCAGCAGCGCAGGGCCTTCCTACGAGCAGTACTTC. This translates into CASSAGPSYEQYF. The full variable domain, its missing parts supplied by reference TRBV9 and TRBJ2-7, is DSGVTQTPKHLITATGQRVTLRCSPRSGDLSVYWYQQSLDQGLQFLIQYYNGEERAKGNILERFSAQQFPDLHSELNLSSLELGDSALYFCASSAGPSYEQYFGPGTRLTVT.

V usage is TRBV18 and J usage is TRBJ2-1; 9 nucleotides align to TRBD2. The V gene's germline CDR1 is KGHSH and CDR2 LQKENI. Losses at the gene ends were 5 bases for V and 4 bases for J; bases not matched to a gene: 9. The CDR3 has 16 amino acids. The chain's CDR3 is CASSAIAGEGYNEQFF. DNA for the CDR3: TGTGCCAGCTCAGCCATAGCGGGAGAGGGGTACAATGAGCAGTTCTTC.

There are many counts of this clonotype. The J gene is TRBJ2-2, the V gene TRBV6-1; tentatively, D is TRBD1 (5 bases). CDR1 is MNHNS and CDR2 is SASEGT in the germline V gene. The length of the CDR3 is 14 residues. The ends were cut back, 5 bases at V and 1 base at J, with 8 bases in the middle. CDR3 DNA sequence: TGTGCCAGCAGTCAAACAGGGAACACCGGGGAGCTGTTTTTT. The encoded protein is CASSQTGNTGELFF.

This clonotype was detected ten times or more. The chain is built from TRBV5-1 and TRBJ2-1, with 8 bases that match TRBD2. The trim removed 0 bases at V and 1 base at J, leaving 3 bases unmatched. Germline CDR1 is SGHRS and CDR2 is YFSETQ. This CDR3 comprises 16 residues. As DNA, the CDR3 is TGCGCCAGCAGCTTGGCGGGACTAGTATCCTACAATGAGCAGTTCTTC. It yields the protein CASSLAGLVSYNEQFF.

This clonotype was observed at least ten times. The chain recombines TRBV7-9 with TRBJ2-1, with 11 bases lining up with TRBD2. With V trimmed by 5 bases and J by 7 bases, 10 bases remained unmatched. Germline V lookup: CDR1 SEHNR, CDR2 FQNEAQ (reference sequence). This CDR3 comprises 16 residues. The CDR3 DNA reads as TGTGCCAGCAGCCGTTTAGCGGGAGGGCCAGGGAATGAGCAGTTCTTC. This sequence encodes CASSRLAGGPGNEQFF.

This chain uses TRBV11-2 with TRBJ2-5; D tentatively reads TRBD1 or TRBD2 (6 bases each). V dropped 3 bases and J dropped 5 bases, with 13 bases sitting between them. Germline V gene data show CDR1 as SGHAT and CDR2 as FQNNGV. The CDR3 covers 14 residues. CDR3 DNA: TGTGCCAGCAGCTTGGGGTGGAGGGGGGAGACCCAGTACTTC. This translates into CASSLGWRGETQYF. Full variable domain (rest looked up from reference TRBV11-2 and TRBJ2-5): EAGVAQSPRYKIIEKRQSVAFWCNPISGHATLYWYQQILGQGPKLLIQFQNNGVVDDSQLPKDRFSAERLKGVDSTLKIQPAKLEDSAVYLCASSLGWRGETQYFGPGTRLLVL.

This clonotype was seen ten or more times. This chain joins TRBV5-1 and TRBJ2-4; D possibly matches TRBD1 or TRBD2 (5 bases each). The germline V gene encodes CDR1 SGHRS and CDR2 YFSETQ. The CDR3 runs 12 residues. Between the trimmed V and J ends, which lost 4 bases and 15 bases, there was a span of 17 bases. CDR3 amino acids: CASSPGPQAWYF. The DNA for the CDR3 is TGCGCCAGCAGCCCGGGACCCCAAGCGTGGTACTTC.

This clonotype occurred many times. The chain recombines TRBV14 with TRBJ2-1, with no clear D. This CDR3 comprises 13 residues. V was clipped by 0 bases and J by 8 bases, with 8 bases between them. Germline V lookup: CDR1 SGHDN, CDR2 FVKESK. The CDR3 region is CASSQELLDEQFF. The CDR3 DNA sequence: TGTGCCAGCAGCCAAGAGCTGTTGGATGAGCAGTTCTTC.

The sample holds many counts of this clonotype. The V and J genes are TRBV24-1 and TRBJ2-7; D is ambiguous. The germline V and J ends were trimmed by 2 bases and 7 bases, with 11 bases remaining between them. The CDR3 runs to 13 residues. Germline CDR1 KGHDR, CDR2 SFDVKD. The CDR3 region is CATSDYPTGEQYF. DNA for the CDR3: TGTGCCACCAGTGATTACCCTACCGGGGAGCAGTACTTC.

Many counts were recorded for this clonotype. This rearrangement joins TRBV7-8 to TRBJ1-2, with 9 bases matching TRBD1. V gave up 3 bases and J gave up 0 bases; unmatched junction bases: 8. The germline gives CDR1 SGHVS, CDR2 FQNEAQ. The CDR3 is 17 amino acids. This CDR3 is CASSFQGQGLSNYGYTF. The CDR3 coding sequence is TGTGCCAGCAGCTTCCAAGGACAGGGGCTTTCTAACTATGGCTACACCTTC.

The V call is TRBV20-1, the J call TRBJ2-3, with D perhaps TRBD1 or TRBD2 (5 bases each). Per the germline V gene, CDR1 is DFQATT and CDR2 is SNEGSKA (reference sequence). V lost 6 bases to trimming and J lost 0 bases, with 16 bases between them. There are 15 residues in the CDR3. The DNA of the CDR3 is TGCAGTGCCTTTTCGGGGACCTCTAGCACAGATACGCAGTATTTT. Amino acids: CSAFSGTSSTDTQYF.

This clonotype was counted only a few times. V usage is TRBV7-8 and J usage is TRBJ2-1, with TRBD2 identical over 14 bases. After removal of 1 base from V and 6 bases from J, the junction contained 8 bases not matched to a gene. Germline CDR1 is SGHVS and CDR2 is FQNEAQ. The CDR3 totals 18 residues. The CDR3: CASSLGLAGGLGSNEQFF. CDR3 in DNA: TGTGCCAGCAGCTTAGGACTAGCGGGAGGGCTCGGGTCCAATGAGCAGTTCTTC. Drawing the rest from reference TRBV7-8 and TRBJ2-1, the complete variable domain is GAGVSQSPRYKVAKRGQDVALRCDPISGHVSLFWYQQALGQGPEFLTYFQNEAQLDKSGLPSDRFFAERPEGSVSTLKIQRTQQEDSAVYLCASSLGLAGGLGSNEQFFGPGTRLTVL.

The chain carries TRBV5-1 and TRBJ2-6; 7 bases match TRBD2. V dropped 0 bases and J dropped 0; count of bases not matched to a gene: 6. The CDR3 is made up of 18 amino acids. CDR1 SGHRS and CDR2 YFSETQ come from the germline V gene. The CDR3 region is CASSLVLAESSGANVLTF. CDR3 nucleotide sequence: TGCGCCAGCAGCTTGGTCCTAGCGGAGAGCTCTGGGGCCAACGTCCTGACTTTC.

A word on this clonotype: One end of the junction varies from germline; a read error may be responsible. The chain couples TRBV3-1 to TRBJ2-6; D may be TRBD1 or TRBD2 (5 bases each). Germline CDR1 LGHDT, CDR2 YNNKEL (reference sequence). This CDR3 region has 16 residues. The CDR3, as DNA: TGTGCCAGCAGCCAAAGGATCACGTCCGGGGCCAACGTCCCGACTTTC. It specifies CASSQRITSGANVPTF.

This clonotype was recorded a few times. The CDR3 spells CAWSDYYNEQFF. The CDR3 nucleotides are TGTGCCTGGAGCGACTACTACAATGAGCAGTTCTTC. The chain couples TRBV30 to TRBJ2-1, with a weak D call TRBD2 (5 bases). Germline CDR1 GTSNPN, CDR2 SVGIG (reference sequence). V dropped 3 bases and J dropped 3 bases, with 6 bases sitting between them. The CDR3 length is 12 residues. Full variable domain (rest looked up from reference TRBV30 and TRBJ2-1): SQTIHQWPATLVQPVGSPLSLECTVEGTSNPNLYWYRQAAGRGLQLLFYSVGIGQISSEVPQNLSASRPQDRQFILSSKKLLLSDSGFYLCAWSDYYNEQFFGPGTRLTVL.

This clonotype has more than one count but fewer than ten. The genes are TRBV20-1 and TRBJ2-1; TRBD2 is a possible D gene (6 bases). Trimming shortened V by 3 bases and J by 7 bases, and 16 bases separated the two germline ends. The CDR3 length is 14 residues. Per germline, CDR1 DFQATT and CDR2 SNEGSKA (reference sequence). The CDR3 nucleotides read TGCAGTGCTAGTACGGGCGGGGACTTAAATGAGCAGTTCTTC. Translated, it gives CSASTGGDLNEQFF.